Each of the 9 T cell receptor beta chains below was sequenced from the same sample in a study of T cell responses to AZD1222 COVID-19 vaccine. Clones were sequenced by immunoSEQ multiplex PCR, and TCRdb holds only the in-frame ones, with some missing. The sample shows fewer than 120,000 clones, under 95% of them seen only once. Sequencing used peripheral blood, obtained on day 0 of AZD1222 vaccination. Every receptor here comes from an adult in good health.

The chain has TRBV4-1 and TRBJ1-5; D uncertain. The CDR3 is 14 residues long. The germline gives CDR1 MGHRA, CDR2 YSYEKL. V dropped 4 bases and J dropped 1 base, with 8 bases sitting between them. The CDR3, as DNA: TGCGCCAGCAGCCTTAAACGGAGCAATCAGCCCCAGCATTTT. It encodes CASSLKRSNQPQHF.

This rearrangement joins TRBV11-3 to TRBJ2-1; 7 nucleotides agree with TRBD2. Trimming took 4 bases from V and 7 from J; bases not matched to a gene: 4. Germline V gives CDR1 SGHNT, CDR2 YENEEA. CDR3 length: 13 amino acids. CDR3 region: CASSSAGGNEQFF. CDR3 DNA: TGTGCCAGCAGCTCCGCCGGGGGGAATGAGCAGTTCTTC. Using reference TRBV11-3 and TRBJ2-1 for the parts outside the CDR3, the full variable domain is EAGVVQSPRYKIIEKKQPVAFWCNPISGHNTLYWYLQNLGQGPELLIRYENEEAVDDSQLPKDRFSAERLKGVDSTLKIQPAELGDSAVYLCASSSAGGNEQFFGPGTRLTVL.

This clone was observed a handful of times. The J gene is TRBJ1-1, the V gene TRBV4-1; D remains unclear. Trimming removed 1 base from V and 2 bases from J, with 5 bases in between. Germline values: CDR1 MGHRA, CDR2 YSYEKL. CDR3 length equals 13 residues. The CDR3 sequence is CASSQVGNTEAFF. CDR3 sequence (DNA): TGCGCCAGCAGCCAAGTGGGTAACACTGAAGCTTTCTTT.

The chain employs TRBV3-1 (or the pseudogene TRBV3-2) and TRBJ1-3; D possibly corresponds to TRBD1 (5 bases). CDR3 length equals 15 residues. Per germline, CDR1 LGHDT and CDR2 YNNKEL (reference sequence). Trimming took off 4 bases at V and 2 bases at J, with 12 bases between the two ends. This CDR3 is CASSRAAGTGNTIYF. In nucleotides, the CDR3 is TGTGCCAGCAGCCGAGCGGCAGGGACTGGAAACACCATATATTTT.

As DNA, the CDR3 is TGTGCCAGCAGCTTGGGACGAGCTCTGAACACTGAAGCTTTCTTT. As protein: CASSLGRALNTEAFF. The chain joins TRBV5-8 to TRBJ1-1; D remains unclear. Trimming took 0 bases from V and 0 from J, leaving 9 bases between them. The germline V gene has CDR1 SGHTS and CDR2 YDEGEE. The CDR3 sequence is 15 residues long.

CDR3 protein: CASSLTEGSGQYF. CDR3 coding DNA: TGTGCCAGCAGTCTTACCGAGGGGAGCGGGCAGTACTTC. V gene TRBV28 combines with J gene TRBJ2-7, with D perhaps TRBD1 or TRBD2 (5 bases each). Germline CDR1 reads MDHEN; CDR2 reads SYDVKM. V lost 5 bases, J lost 9 bases, and 17 bases lay in between. The CDR3 is 13 residues long. Looking up the rest from reference TRBV28 and TRBJ2-7 gives the full variable domain: DVKVTQSSRYLVKRTGEKVFLECVQDMDHENMFWYRQDPGLGLRLIYFSYDVKMKEKGDIPEGYSVSREKKERFSLILESASTNQTSMYLCASSLTEGSGQYFGPGTRLTVT.

V usage is TRBV28 and J usage is TRBJ1-5; tentatively, D is TRBD1 (6 bases). This CDR3 is 15 amino acids long. Deletions cut 7 bases from V and 3 bases from J, with 16 bases between. Germline V gene sequence: CDR1 MDHEN, CDR2 SYDVKM. CDR3 coding DNA: TGTGCCAGCACGCGGGGGCCAGTGGACAATCAGCCCCAGCATTTT. Translated: CASTRGPVDNQPQHF.

The gene calls are TRBV6-6 and TRBJ1-1; D remains unclear. This CDR3 spans 13 amino acids. The germline CDR1 and CDR2 sequences are MNHNY and SVGAGI (reference sequence). Trimming removed 2 bases from V and 7 bases from J, with 11 bases in between. The CDR3 DNA follows: TGTGCCAGCAGTTACGGGTACGGCCGTGAAGCTTTCTTT. It yields the protein CASSYGYGREAFF.

V is TRBV6-5 and J is TRBJ1-1; D is unclear. The CDR3 covers 13 residues. Germline CDR1 and CDR2: MNHEY and SVGAGI. Trimming took 0 bases from V and 0 from J, leaving 2 bases between them. The DNA for the CDR3 is TGTGCCAGCAGTTACTCCGTGAACACTGAAGCTTTCTTT. Translated, it gives CASSYSVNTEAFF.